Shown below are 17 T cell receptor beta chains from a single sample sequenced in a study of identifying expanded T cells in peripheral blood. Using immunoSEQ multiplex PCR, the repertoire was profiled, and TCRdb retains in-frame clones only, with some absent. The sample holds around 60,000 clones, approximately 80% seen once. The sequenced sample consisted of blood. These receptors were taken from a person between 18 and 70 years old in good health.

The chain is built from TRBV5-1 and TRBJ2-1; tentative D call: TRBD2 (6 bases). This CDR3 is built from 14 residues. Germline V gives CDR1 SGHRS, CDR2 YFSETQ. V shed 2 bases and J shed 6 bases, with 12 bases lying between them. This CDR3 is CASSFNGRGNEQFF. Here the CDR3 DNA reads TGCGCCAGCAGCTTTAACGGGAGAGGCAATGAGCAGTTCTTC. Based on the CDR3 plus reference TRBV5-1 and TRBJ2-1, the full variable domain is KAGVTQTPRYLIKTRGQQVTLSCSPISGHRSVSWYQQTPGQGLQFLFEYFSETQRNKGNFPGRFSGRQFSNSRSEMNVSTLELGDSALYLCASSFNGRGNEQFFGPGTRLTVL.

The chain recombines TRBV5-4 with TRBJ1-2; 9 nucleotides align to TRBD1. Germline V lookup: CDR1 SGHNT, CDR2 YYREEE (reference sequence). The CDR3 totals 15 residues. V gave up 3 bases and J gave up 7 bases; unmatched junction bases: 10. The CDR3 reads CASSSGDRDLGGYTF. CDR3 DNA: TGTGCCAGCAGCTCGGGGGACAGGGACCTCGGTGGCTACACCTTC.

DNA for the CDR3: TGTGCCGCCGGCCCGGGGGCCCAAGAGACCCAGTACTTC. Amino acids: CAAGPGAQETQYF. The rearrangement joins TRBV10-3 to TRBJ2-5, with D perhaps TRBD1 or TRBD2 (6 bases each). V was pared by 11 bases and J by 1 base, with 14 bases between. There are 13 residues in the CDR3. CDR1 and CDR2 (germline): ENHRY, SYGVKD.

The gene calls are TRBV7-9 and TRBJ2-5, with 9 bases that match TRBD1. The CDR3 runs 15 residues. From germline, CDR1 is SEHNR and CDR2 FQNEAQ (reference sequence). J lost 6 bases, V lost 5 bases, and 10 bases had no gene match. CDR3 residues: CASSQGGQGPKTQYF. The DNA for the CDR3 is TGTGCCAGCAGCCAAGGGGGACAGGGCCCAAAGACCCAGTACTTC.

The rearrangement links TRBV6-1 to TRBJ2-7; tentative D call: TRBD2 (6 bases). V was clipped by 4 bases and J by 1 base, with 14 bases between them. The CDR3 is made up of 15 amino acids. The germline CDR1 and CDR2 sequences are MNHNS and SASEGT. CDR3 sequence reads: CASSVRMAGSYEQYV. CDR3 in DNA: TGTGCCAGCAGTGTGAGAATGGCGGGATCCTACGAGCAGTACGTC.

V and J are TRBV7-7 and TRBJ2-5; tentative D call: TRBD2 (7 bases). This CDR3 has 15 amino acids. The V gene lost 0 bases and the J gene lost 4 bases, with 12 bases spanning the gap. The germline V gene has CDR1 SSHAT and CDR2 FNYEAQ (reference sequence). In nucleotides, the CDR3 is TGTGCCAGCAGCTTAGCGGGGGGGGGCGGAGAGACCCAGTACTTC. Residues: CASSLAGGGGETQYF.

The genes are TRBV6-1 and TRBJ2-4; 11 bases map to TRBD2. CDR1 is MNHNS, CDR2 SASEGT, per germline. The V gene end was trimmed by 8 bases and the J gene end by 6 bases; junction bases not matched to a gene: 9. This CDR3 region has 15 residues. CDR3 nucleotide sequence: TGTGCCAGCCAGTTTACTAGCGGGAGTTTAAACATTCAGTACTTC. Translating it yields CASQFTSGSLNIQYF.

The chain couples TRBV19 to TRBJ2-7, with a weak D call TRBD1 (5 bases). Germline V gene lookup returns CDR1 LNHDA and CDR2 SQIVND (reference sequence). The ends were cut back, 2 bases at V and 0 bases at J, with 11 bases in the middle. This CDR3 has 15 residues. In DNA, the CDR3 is TGTGCCAGTAGTATATACACAGGCTTCTCCTACGAGCAGTACGTC. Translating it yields CASSIYTGFSYEQYV.

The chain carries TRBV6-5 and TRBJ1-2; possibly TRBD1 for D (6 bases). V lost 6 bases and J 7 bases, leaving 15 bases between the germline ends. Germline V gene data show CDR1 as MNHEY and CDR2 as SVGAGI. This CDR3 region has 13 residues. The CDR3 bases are TGTGCCAGCAGCCCGAACAGGGATTCTGGCTACACCTTC. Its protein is CASSPNRDSGYTF.

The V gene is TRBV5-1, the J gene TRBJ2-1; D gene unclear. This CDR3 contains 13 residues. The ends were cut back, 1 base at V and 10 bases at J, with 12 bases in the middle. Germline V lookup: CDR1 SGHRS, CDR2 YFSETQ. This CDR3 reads CASSLRTDLEQFF. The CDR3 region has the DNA TGCGCCAGCAGCTTGAGGACCGACTTAGAGCAGTTCTTC.

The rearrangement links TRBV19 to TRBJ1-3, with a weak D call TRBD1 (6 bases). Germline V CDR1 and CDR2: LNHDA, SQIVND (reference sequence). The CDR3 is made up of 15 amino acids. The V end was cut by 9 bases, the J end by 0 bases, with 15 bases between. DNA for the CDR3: TGTGCCAGCCGGAACAGGGAGGGCTCTGGAAACACCATATATTTT. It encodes CASRNREGSGNTIYF.

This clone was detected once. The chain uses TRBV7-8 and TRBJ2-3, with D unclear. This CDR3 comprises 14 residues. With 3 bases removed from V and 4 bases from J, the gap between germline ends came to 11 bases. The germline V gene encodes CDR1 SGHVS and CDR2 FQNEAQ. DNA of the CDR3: TGTGCCAGCAGCTTGGGATCGGAGCCAGATACGCAGTATTTT. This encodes CASSLGSEPDTQYF.

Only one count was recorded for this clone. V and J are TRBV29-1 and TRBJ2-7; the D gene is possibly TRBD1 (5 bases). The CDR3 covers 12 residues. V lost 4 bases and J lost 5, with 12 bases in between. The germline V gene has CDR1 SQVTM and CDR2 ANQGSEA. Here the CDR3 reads CSVVSGKDEQYV. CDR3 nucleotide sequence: TGCAGCGTTGTCTCAGGGAAGGACGAGCAGTACGTC.

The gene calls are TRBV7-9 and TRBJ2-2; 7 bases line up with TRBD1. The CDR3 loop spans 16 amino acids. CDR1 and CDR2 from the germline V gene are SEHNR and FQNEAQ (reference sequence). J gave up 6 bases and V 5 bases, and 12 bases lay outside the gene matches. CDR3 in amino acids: CASSALTGSLSGELFF. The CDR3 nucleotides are TGTGCCAGCAGCGCCTTGACAGGGTCGTTATCCGGGGAGCTGTTTTTT.

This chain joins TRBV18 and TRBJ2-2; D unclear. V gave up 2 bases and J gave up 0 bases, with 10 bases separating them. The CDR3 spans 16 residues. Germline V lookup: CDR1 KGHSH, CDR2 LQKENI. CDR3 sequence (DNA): TGTGCCAGCTCACCAAGGAGAAGCGCGAACACCGGGGAGCTGTTTTTT. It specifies CASSPRRSANTGELFF. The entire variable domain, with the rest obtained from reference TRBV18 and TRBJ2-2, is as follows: NAGVMQNPRHLVRRRGQEARLRCSPMKGHSHVYWYRQLPEEGLKFMVYLQKENIIDESGMPKERFSAEFPKEGPSILRIQQVVRGDSAAYFCASSPRRSANTGELFFGEGSRLTVL.

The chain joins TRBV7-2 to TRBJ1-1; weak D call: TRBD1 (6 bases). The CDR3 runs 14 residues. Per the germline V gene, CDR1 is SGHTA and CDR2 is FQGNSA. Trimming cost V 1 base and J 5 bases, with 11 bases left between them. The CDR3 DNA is TGTGCCAGCAGCTTAGATTGGGACACGACTGAAGCTTTCTTT. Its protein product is CASSLDWDTTEAFF.

The DNA of the CDR3 is TGTGCCAGCAGCTCCCTGGCGACCGACAATGAGCAGTTCTTC. This encodes CASSSLATDNEQFF. V gene TRBV11-2 combines with J gene TRBJ2-1; D unclear. This CDR3 is 14 amino acids long. Germline lookup yields CDR1 SGHAT and CDR2 FQNNGV. V was trimmed by 4 bases and J by 5 bases, leaving 12 bases between them. Combining the CDR3 with reference TRBV11-2 and TRBJ2-1 gives the whole variable domain EAGVAQSPRYKIIEKRQSVAFWCNPISGHATLYWYQQILGQGPKLLIQFQNNGVVDDSQLPKDRFSAERLKGVDSTLKIQPAKLEDSAVYLCASSSLATDNEQFFGPGTRLTVL.